A single sample is the source of the 8 T cell receptor beta chains below, sequenced in a study of Ad26.COV2.S vaccination and SARS-CoV-2 variants. TCRdb keeps only in-frame clones here, not all; method: immunoSEQ multiplex PCR. Counted here are 510,000 or so clones, 87% occurring once; the ten biggest clones make up 10% to 15%. This sample's treatment: 19 received Ad26.COV2.S at low or high dose, single or two shots; five or six received placebo; per-sample allocation not given. The samples date from day 63 after the first vaccine or placebo injection. The sequencing here drew on peripheral blood, taken in a trial of Ad26.COV2.S vaccine versus placebo. These receptors were collected from a person aged 18 to 65 who received the Ad26.COV2.S COVID-19 vaccine or a placebo.

The chain joins TRBV6-1 to TRBJ2-7; tentative D call: TRBD1 (5 bases). Per germline, CDR1 MNHNS and CDR2 SASEGT. The CDR3 contains 14 residues. Trimming stripped 1 base from V and 2 bases from J, with 9 bases between. The CDR3 nucleotides read TGTGCCAGCAGTGAAGGCGGACAAGCCTACGAGCAGTACTTC. Its translation is CASSEGGQAYEQYF.

This clone was counted a few times. V is TRBV2 and J is TRBJ1-5, with D perhaps TRBD1 (5 bases). This CDR3 is 18 amino acids long. Germline CDR1 is SNHLY and CDR2 is FYNNEI. The V end lost 6 bases, the J end lost 5 bases, and 26 bases lay between the germline ends. The CDR3 DNA sequence: TGTGCCAGCAGGGAACTTAAGCAGGGTATCGATCCTGATCAGCCCCAGCATTTT. Its translation: CASRELKQGIDPDQPQHF. Filled out from reference TRBV2 and TRBJ1-5, the complete variable domain reads EPEVTQTPSHQVTQMGQEVILRCVPISNHLYFYWYRQILGQKVEFLVSFYNNEISEKSEIFDDQFSVERPDGSNFTLKIRSTKLEDSAMYFCASRELKQGIDPDQPQHFGDGTRLSIL.

The chain employs TRBV6-2 or TRBV6-3 and TRBJ2-1, with 15 bases fitting TRBD2. Per germline, CDR1 MNHEY and CDR2 SVGEGT. The CDR3 consists of 16 residues. V trimming: 5 bases; J trimming: 6 bases; junction bases outside the gene matches: 5. Here the CDR3 reads CASSRTSGRVGNEQFF. The CDR3 bases are TGTGCCAGCAGTCGGACTAGCGGGAGGGTTGGCAATGAGCAGTTCTTC.

As DNA, the CDR3 is TGTGCCAGCAGCTTAGGCCGGGACGGGAGAAGTGGGCAGTTCTTC. Residues: CASSLGRDGRSGQFF. The chain joins TRBV13 to TRBJ2-1; tentatively, D is TRBD2 (6 bases). This CDR3 has 15 residues. Germline V gives CDR1 PRHDT, CDR2 FYEKMQ (reference sequence). The V and J ends lost 0 bases and 12 bases respectively, with 18 bases between them.

The V and J genes are TRBV7-2 and TRBJ1-3; unclear D gene. The germline gives CDR1 SGHTA, CDR2 FQGNSA. V lost 5 bases to trimming and J lost 3 bases, with 8 bases between them. This CDR3 comprises 13 residues. The CDR3 coding sequence is TGTGCCAGCAGCGCAGGAGTTGGAAACACCATATATTTT. Encoded protein: CASSAGVGNTIYF.

This chain joins TRBV5-1 and TRBJ2-4, with D perhaps matching TRBD1 (6 bases). The CDR3 has 16 amino acids. The V gene lost 4 bases and the J gene lost 0 bases, with 14 bases spanning the gap. Germline V gene data show CDR1 as SGHRS and CDR2 as YFSETQ. Here the CDR3 reads CASSALTGLAKNIQYF. The CDR3 DNA is TGCGCCAGCAGCGCCCTGACAGGACTAGCCAAAAACATTCAGTACTTC.

This clone was seen a handful of times. The chain has TRBV5-4 and TRBJ2-7; 7 bases are a match to TRBD2. The J segment lost 0 bases and the V segment lost 4 bases, leaving 1 base of the junction unmatched. Germline V lookup: CDR1 SGHNT, CDR2 YYREEE (reference sequence). The CDR3 is 13 residues long. CDR3 protein: CASSRDYSYEQYF. CDR3 bases: TGTGCCAGCAGCCGGGACTACTCCTACGAGCAGTACTTC.

The CDR3 here is CASSQTHTNTEAFF. The CDR3 region has the DNA TGTGCCAGCAGCCAAACTCACACGAACACTGAAGCTTTCTTT. V and J are TRBV6-5 and TRBJ1-1; D is ambiguous. Germline V CDR1 and CDR2: MNHEY, SVGAGI. This CDR3 spans 14 amino acids. V shed 6 bases and J shed 1 base, with 12 bases lying between them.